This is a list of T cell receptor beta chains from one sample in a study of blood T cell repertoires in COVID-19. Clones were sequenced by immunoSEQ multiplex PCR, and TCRdb holds only the in-frame ones, with some missing. The sample contains about 120,000 clones, about 89% of which appear only once. Sequencing was carried out using peripheral blood. Receptors originate from a woman in her 70s with COVID-19, enrolled during active disease. The CDR3 runs from the conserved cysteine through the conserved F or W. A D gene is named only where the DNA matches it firmly. Rows give clone size only sometimes, using once, few, many, or a class for an expanded clone.

D gene: TRBD1
V gene: TRBV18
J gene: TRBJ2-4
clone size: -
CDR3 DNA: TGTGCCAGCTCACCACTCGGGACAGGGGCCAAAAACATTCAGTACTTC
CDR3 protein: CASSPLGTGAKNIQYF

D gene: -
V gene: TRBV9
J gene: TRBJ2-5
clone size: -
CDR3 DNA: TGTGCCAGCAGCCCAGGGGTAGGGAAAGAGACCCAGTACTTC
CDR3 protein: CASSPGVGKETQYF

D gene: -
V gene: TRBV7-2
J gene: TRBJ2-5
clone size: once
CDR3 DNA: TGTGCCAGCAGCTTACTGGGGGGTGGGGAGACCCAGTACTTC
CDR3 protein: CASSLLGGGETQYF

D gene: -
V gene: TRBV30
J gene: TRBJ2-1
clone size: -
CDR3 DNA: TGTGCCTGGAGTTGGGGCAGAAACAATGAGCAGTTCTTC
CDR3 protein: CAWSWGRNNEQFF

D gene: -
V gene: TRBV30
J gene: TRBJ1-2
clone size: -
CDR3 DNA: TGTGCCTGGAGTGGGCCCCCGACAGGTACTTTGGGTGGCTACACCTTC
CDR3 protein: CAWSGPPTGTLGGYTF

D gene: TRBD2
V gene: TRBV5-6
J gene: TRBJ2-1
clone size: once
CDR3 DNA: TGTGCCAGCAGCCCGGGGGGATTGCATGGCAATGAGCAGTTCTTC
CDR3 protein: CASSPGGLHGNEQFF

D gene: -
V gene: TRBV7-2
J gene: TRBJ2-5
clone size: -
CDR3 DNA: TGTGCCAGCAGCAGGACCCCGGGGGTCGAGACCCAGTACTTC
CDR3 protein: CASSRTPGVETQYF

D gene: TRBD1
V gene: TRBV3-1/TRBV3-2
J gene: TRBJ1-1
clone size: once
CDR3 DNA: TGTGCCAGCAGCCAAGCGGATACAGGGGTTAAAGCTTTCTTT
CDR3 protein: CASSQADTGVKAFF

D gene: -
V gene: TRBV30
J gene: TRBJ1-1
clone size: -
CDR3 DNA: TGTGCCTGGAGCAGGACACTGAACACTGAAGCTTTCTTT
CDR3 protein: CAWSRTLNTEAFF

D gene: -
V gene: TRBV5-4
J gene: TRBJ1-1
clone size: -
CDR3 DNA: TGTGCCAGCAGCTCTGCGGTGGAGGGTCCCACTGAAGCTTTCTTT
CDR3 protein: CASSSAVEGPTEAFF

D gene: TRBD2
V gene: TRBV27
J gene: TRBJ2-3
clone size: -
CDR3 DNA: TGTGCCAGCAGTCCCAGCGGGGGGGCCGTAGATACGCAGTATTTT
CDR3 protein: CASSPSGGAVDTQYF

D gene: TRBD2
V gene: TRBV11-2
J gene: TRBJ2-3
clone size: -
CDR3 DNA: TGTGCCAGCAGCTTAGGACTAGCGGCAGATACGCAGTATTTT
CDR3 protein: CASSLGLAADTQYF

D gene: -
V gene: TRBV2
J gene: TRBJ2-2
clone size: -
CDR3 DNA: TGTGCCAGCAGGGAAAATCTAGGCTCCTCCGGGGAGCTGTTTTTT
CDR3 protein: CASRENLGSSGELFF

D gene: -
V gene: TRBV15
J gene: TRBJ1-1
clone size: -
CDR3 DNA: TGTGCCACCAGCAGAGTGCGGGGGTCGACTGAAGCTTTCTTT
CDR3 protein: CATSRVRGSTEAFF

D gene: -
V gene: TRBV5-5
J gene: TRBJ1-5
clone size: few
CDR3 DNA: TGTGCCAGCAGTTTCGGGAGTAGCAATCAGCCCCAGCATTTT
CDR3 protein: CASSFGSSNQPQHF

D gene: -
V gene: TRBV5-4
J gene: TRBJ1-2
clone size: -
CDR3 DNA: TGTGCCAGCAGCTTGGGGGGACAAGGGTCGTCGGCTGGCTACACCTTC
CDR3 protein: CASSLGGQGSSAGYTF

D gene: -
V gene: TRBV28
J gene: TRBJ2-7
clone size: -
CDR3 DNA: TGTGCCAGCATGGCCGAGAGGGAGTACGAGCAGTACTTC
CDR3 protein: CASMAEREYEQYF

D gene: -
V gene: TRBV5-1
J gene: TRBJ2-3
clone size: -
CDR3 DNA: TGCGCCAGCAGTCGTATCGGGATTTCTACAGATACGCAGTATTTT
CDR3 protein: CASSRIGISTDTQYF

D gene: -
V gene: TRBV30
J gene: TRBJ1-2
clone size: -
CDR3 DNA: TGTGCCTGGAGTGCAGGACAGCTTAACTATGGCTACACCTTC
CDR3 protein: CAWSAGQLNYGYTF

D gene: TRBD1
V gene: TRBV19
J gene: TRBJ2-5
clone size: -
CDR3 DNA: TGTGCCAGTAGTAAGGGACAGTTTTCCCAAGAGACCCAGTACTTC
CDR3 protein: CASSKGQFSQETQYF

D gene: TRBD1
V gene: TRBV28
J gene: TRBJ1-1
clone size: -
CDR3 DNA: TGTGCCAGCAGAGCCAGCTCAGGGGGTAGGTCTGAAGCTTTCTTT
CDR3 protein: CASRASSGGRSEAFF

D gene: TRBD1
V gene: TRBV18
J gene: TRBJ1-1
clone size: -
CDR3 DNA: TGTGCCAGCTCTCTTACAGGACAGGGGCAGGGAGCTTTCTTT
CDR3 protein: CASSLTGQGQGAFF

D gene: TRBD2
V gene: TRBV4-1
J gene: TRBJ2-1
clone size: -
CDR3 DNA: TGCGCCAGCAGCCAAGCCCGAGCGGGGAACTACAATGAGCAGTTCTTC
CDR3 protein: CASSQARAGNYNEQFF

D gene: -
V gene: TRBV29-1
J gene: TRBJ2-7
clone size: -
CDR3 DNA: TGCAGCGTTCGGATGGAGACAGGCCTGGCCTACGAGCAGTACTTC
CDR3 protein: CSVRMETGLAYEQYF

D gene: TRBD1
V gene: TRBV30
J gene: TRBJ1-1
clone size: -
CDR3 DNA: TGTGCCTGGAGTAGACAGGGGGTTGGAGAGGCTTTCTTT
CDR3 protein: CAWSRQGVGEAFF

D gene: TRBD1
V gene: TRBV7-2
J gene: TRBJ2-7
clone size: -
CDR3 DNA: TGTGCCAGCAGCCGCAGGACAGGGCAAGGCGAGCAGTACTTC
CDR3 protein: CASSRRTGQGEQYF

D gene: -
V gene: TRBV21-1
J gene: TRBJ1-5
clone size: -
CDR3 DNA: TGTGCCAGCAGCTCCCGGGACAGGGGCAATCAGCCCCAGCATTTT
CDR3 protein: CASSSRDRGNQPQHF

D gene: TRBD1
V gene: TRBV20-1
J gene: TRBJ1-5
clone size: -
CDR3 DNA: TGCAGTGCTAGTACTCTACTACAGGGGATGTTTGGACAGCCCCAGCATTTT
CDR3 protein: CSASTLLQGMFGQPQHF

D gene: -
V gene: TRBV19
J gene: TRBJ1-1
clone size: -
CDR3 DNA: TGTGCCAGTGTCGTATCAGGGTTGGCTGAAGCTTTCTTT
CDR3 protein: CASVVSGLAEAFF

D gene: TRBD2
V gene: TRBV28
J gene: TRBJ2-5
clone size: -
CDR3 DNA: TGTGCCAGCAGTTCCGGGACTAGCGGGGGTCTGTACCAAGAGACCCAGTACTTC
CDR3 protein: CASSSGTSGGLYQETQYF

D gene: -
V gene: TRBV29-1
J gene: TRBJ2-7
clone size: few
CDR3 DNA: TGCAGCGTTGAGGTCCAGGGATCCTACGAGCAGTACTTC
CDR3 protein: CSVEVQGSYEQYF

D gene: -
V gene: TRBV15
J gene: TRBJ2-3
clone size: -
CDR3 DNA: TGTGCCACCAGCAGAGAACAGGGATTTGGGGCAGATACGCAGTATTTT
CDR3 protein: CATSREQGFGADTQYF

D gene: -
V gene: TRBV30
J gene: TRBJ1-2
clone size: -
CDR3 DNA: TGTGCCTGGAGTGTACATAATAAGGGATTAGGGGCTGGCTACACCTTC
CDR3 protein: CAWSVHNKGLGAGYTF

D gene: -
V gene: TRBV28
J gene: TRBJ1-2
clone size: -
CDR3 DNA: TGTGCCAGCAGTTTAATTTCGCGGGATAACTATGGCTACACCTTC
CDR3 protein: CASSLISRDNYGYTF

D gene: TRBD1
V gene: TRBV28
J gene: TRBJ2-5
clone size: few
CDR3 DNA: TGTGCCAGCAGATCCGGGACAGGAGGGGTTAAAGAGACCCAGTACTTC
CDR3 protein: CASRSGTGGVKETQYF

D gene: -
V gene: TRBV5-1
J gene: TRBJ1-1
clone size: -
CDR3 DNA: TGCGCCAGCAGCTTGGGTACGGGGTTAGGGACTGAAGCTTTCTTT
CDR3 protein: CASSLGTGLGTEAFF

D gene: TRBD1
V gene: TRBV28
J gene: TRBJ1-2
clone size: -
CDR3 DNA: TGTGCCAGCAGTTTTTCGACAGGGGTACACTATGGCTACACCTTC
CDR3 protein: CASSFSTGVHYGYTF

D gene: -
V gene: TRBV5-4
J gene: TRBJ2-3
clone size: -
CDR3 DNA: TGTGCCAGCAGCAAAATAAGCACAGATACGCAGTATTTT
CDR3 protein: CASSKISTDTQYF

D gene: -
V gene: TRBV27
J gene: TRBJ1-3
clone size: -
CDR3 DNA: TGTGCCAGCAGTAAAGGGGTCGGAAACACCATATATTTT
CDR3 protein: CASSKGVGNTIYF

D gene: -
V gene: TRBV2
J gene: TRBJ1-1
clone size: -
CDR3 DNA: TGTGCCAGCAGTTACAGTCTCAACACTGAAGCTTTCTTT
CDR3 protein: CASSYSLNTEAFF

D gene: TRBD1
V gene: TRBV3-1/TRBV3-2
J gene: TRBJ1-2
clone size: -
CDR3 DNA: TGTGCCAGCAATATGGGACAGGGACATGGCTACACCTTC
CDR3 protein: CASNMGQGHGYTF

D gene: -
V gene: TRBV4-1
J gene: TRBJ1-1
clone size: -
CDR3 DNA: TGCGCCAGCAGCCAAGCCGGGGCTAGCGGTGAAGCTTTCTTT
CDR3 protein: CASSQAGASGEAFF

D gene: TRBD1
V gene: TRBV5-1
J gene: TRBJ1-6
clone size: -
CDR3 DNA: TGCGCCAGCAGCTTGGCCTTAGGGGGCGCCCCACCCCTCCACTTT
CDR3 protein: CASSLALGGAPPLHF

D gene: -
V gene: TRBV18
J gene: TRBJ2-7
clone size: -
CDR3 DNA: TGTGCCAGCTCACCGGGGGGAGCGGTGGGTGAGCAGTACTTC
CDR3 protein: CASSPGGAVGEQYF

D gene: -
V gene: TRBV7-9
J gene: TRBJ2-6
clone size: -
CDR3 DNA: TGTGCCAGCAGCCGCGCTACAGGGTCTGGGGCCAACGTCCTGACTTTC
CDR3 protein: CASSRATGSGANVLTF